This T cell receptor (beta chain) was obtained from a study of blood T cell repertoires in COVID-19. Study as a whole: Sites across the United States, Italy and Spain contributed samples from acute and convalescent COVID-19. Sources were T cells, B-cell-depleted T cells, or PBMCs; the material itself was cDNA or gDNA.

V lost 8 bases and J lost 2; bases outside the gene matches: 8. Germline V gene lookup returns CDR1 MNHEY and CDR2 SVGAGI. This CDR3 comprises 14 residues. Authors' data handling: From reference gene primer amplification, estimates of nucleated cell counts were derived. Using immunoSEQ multiplex PCR, the repertoire was profiled, and TCRdb retains in-frame clones only, with some absent. V, J and clone size were drawn from that table, and D and trimming were deduced from the DNA. This table has approximately 530,000 clones, approximately 88% appearing once. Seattle enrolled patients during active infection and tracked them longitudinally.

V usage is TRBV6-5 and J usage is TRBJ1-2; 7 nucleotides match TRBD1. The receptor comes from a woman aged 45 to 65 with COVID-19, enrolled during active disease. The sample comprised peripheral blood. CDR3: CASCPGGGNYGYTF. CDR3 nucleotides: TGTGCCAGCTGTCCAGGGGGAGGAAACTATGGCTACACCTTC.